This entry lists 23 T cell receptor beta chains sequenced from one sample in a study of blood T cells in healthy people across ages. Through a sample-barcoded 5' primer and a J-beta primer mix, a second PCR was run for roughly 6 to 11 cycles. TCRdb re-called the 5' RACE reads through MiXCR, storing one row per CDR3 protein. The sample lists about 1.4 million distinct CDR3 sequences; approximately 59% were seen once. The sequencing input was blood. Receptors were obtained from a man aged 18 to 29 in good health.

The chain employs TRBV25-1 and TRBJ1-5; a weak D match, TRBD1 (6 bases). Trimming removed 2 bases from V and 3 bases from J, with 8 bases in between. Germline CDR1 reads MGHDK; CDR2 reads SYGVNS. The CDR3 spans 14 residues. The CDR3 spells CASSETGINQPQHF. The DNA for the CDR3 is TGTGCCAGCAGTGAAACAGGGATCAATCAGCCCCAGCATTTT.

The V call is TRBV6-2 or TRBV6-3, the J call TRBJ2-1; 7 bases agree with TRBD1. Trimming cost V 6 bases and J 8 bases; bases outside gene matches: 13. The CDR3 loop spans 15 amino acids. Germline loops: CDR1 MNHEY, CDR2 SVGEGT. In DNA form, the CDR3 reads TGTGCCAGCAGGCAGAGACAGGGTCCCTATTATGAGCAGTTCTTC. It yields the protein CASRQRQGPYYEQFF.

The chain carries TRBV12-3 or TRBV12-4 and TRBJ1-2; possible D gene TRBD1, 6 bases. Trimming shortened V by 5 bases and J by 8 bases, and 12 bases separated the two germline ends. CDR3 length: 12 amino acids. The CDR3 here is CASSLPGDGYTF. CDR3 DNA: TGTGCCAGCAGTCTTCCAGGGGACGGCTACACCTTC.

This clonotype turned up a few times. The genes are TRBV24-1 and TRBJ2-3; possible D gene TRBD2, 6 bases. The CDR3 has 12 residues. Trimming took 7 bases from V and 10 from J, leaving 14 bases between them. From germline, CDR1 is KGHDR and CDR2 SFDVKD. The CDR3 protein is CATSGSESPQYF. The CDR3 DNA reads as TGTGCCACCAGCGGGAGTGAATCCCCGCAGTATTTT.

V and J are TRBV6-1 and TRBJ2-5; no clear D gene. The germline V gene encodes CDR1 MNHNS and CDR2 SASEGT. Trimming pared 1 base from V and 3 bases from J, leaving 9 bases between. The CDR3 extends over 14 amino acids. In DNA, the CDR3 is TGTGCCAGCAGTGAAGAAGTCCGGAAAGAGACCCAGTACTTC. Translation: CASSEEVRKETQYF.

The chain links TRBV4-1 to TRBJ2-2; the D is unclear. Trimming left V 3 bases short and J 1 base short, with 12 bases between. Germline values: CDR1 MGHRA, CDR2 YSYEKL. The CDR3 consists of 16 residues. CDR3 sequence reads: CASSQLFSENTGELFF. Here the CDR3 DNA reads TGCGCCAGCAGCCAGTTGTTTTCGGAGAACACCGGGGAGCTGTTTTTT.

The genes are TRBV4-1 and TRBJ1-1, with D uncertain. The CDR3 totals 13 residues. V was trimmed by 1 base and J by 6 bases, leaving 9 bases between them. The germline gives CDR1 MGHRA, CDR2 YSYEKL. CDR3 in DNA: TGCGCCAGCAGCCAAGTGATCTTGGCTGAAGCTTTCTTT. Its protein is CASSQVILAEAFF.

The chain combines TRBV7-2 with TRBJ2-3; TRBD2 aligns across 9 bases. Per the germline V gene, CDR1 is SGHTA and CDR2 is FQGNSA. J gave up 3 bases and V 1 base, and 8 bases lay outside the gene matches. The CDR3 is made up of 17 amino acids. CDR3 DNA: TGTGCCAGCAGCTTAGGAGGCGGGGGGGCAACGACAGATACGCAGTATTTT. Protein sequence: CASSLGGGGATTDTQYF.

The gene calls are TRBV4-1 and TRBJ2-7; 12 nucleotides agree with TRBD2. Germline V lookup: CDR1 MGHRA, CDR2 YSYEKL. The CDR3 loop spans 14 amino acids. V trimming: 8 bases; J trimming: 3 bases; junction bases outside the gene matches: 5. The CDR3 region is CASRPTSGSYEQYF. The CDR3 DNA sequence: TGCGCCAGCCGTCCGACTAGCGGGAGCTACGAGCAGTACTTC.

The chain is built from TRBV5-1 and TRBJ2-7; D possibly corresponds to TRBD1 (6 bases). V lost 4 bases to trimming and J lost 0 bases, with 20 bases between them. The CDR3 is made up of 17 amino acids. Germline CDR1 and CDR2: SGHRS and YFSETQ. The CDR3 DNA sequence: TGCGCCAGCAGCGCCGGACCCGGGACAAGATTCTCCTACGAGCAGTACTTC. This encodes CASSAGPGTRFSYEQYF.

In this sample, this clonotype turned up many times. The chain is built from TRBV5-1 and TRBJ2-5, with 8 bases fitting TRBD1. The CDR3 sequence is 17 residues long. Unmatched junction bases numbered 13, after V lost 2 bases and J lost 4 bases. In germline, CDR1 is SGHRS, CDR2 YFSETQ. The CDR3 protein is CASSFLAGQGARETQYF. The CDR3, as DNA: TGCGCCAGCAGCTTTTTAGCAGGGCAGGGGGCACGAGAGACCCAGTACTTC.

V is TRBV4-3 and J is TRBJ2-1, with 9 bases matching TRBD2. Germline lookup yields CDR1 LGHNA and CDR2 YSLEER. This CDR3 spans 17 amino acids. The ends lost 0 bases at V and 2 bases at J; junction bases unmatched: 5. The CDR3 spells CASSQDQGTSPYNEQFF. The CDR3 bases are TGCGCCAGCAGCCAAGATCAGGGGACTAGCCCCTACAATGAGCAGTTCTTC.

The rearrangement uses TRBV2 and TRBJ1-1, with no clear D. This CDR3 spans 12 amino acids. Trimming took off 3 bases at V and 1 base at J, with 3 bases between the two ends. The germline CDR1 and CDR2 sequences are SNHLY and FYNNEI. CDR3 sequence: CASSEWNTEAFF. Written as DNA, the CDR3 is TGTGCCAGCAGTGAGTGGAACACTGAAGCTTTCTTT.

This clonotype showed up just a few times. The chain is built from TRBV6-5 and TRBJ2-1; tentatively, D is TRBD2 (5 bases). With 5 bases removed from V and 0 bases from J, the gap between germline ends came to 11 bases. CDR1 MNHEY and CDR2 SVGAGI come from the germline V gene. The CDR3 contains 15 residues. This chain's CDR3 is CASSPLERSYNEQFF. CDR3 nucleotides: TGTGCCAGCAGTCCACTAGAACGCTCCTACAATGAGCAGTTCTTC.

The sample holds a few counts of this clonotype. The chain employs TRBV11-2 and TRBJ2-7; 8 bases align to TRBD2. The V and J ends lost 5 bases and 2 bases, in that order; junction bases with no gene match: 5. The CDR3 runs 14 residues. In germline, CDR1 is SGHAT, CDR2 FQNNGV. CDR3 nucleotide sequence: TGTGCCAGCAGCCCGACACTAGCGGCCTACGAGCAGTACTTC. It is translated as CASSPTLAAYEQYF.

This clonotype was seen a few times. V usage is TRBV4-3 and J usage is TRBJ1-2; 9 bases are shared with TRBD1. The ends lost 3 bases at V and 6 bases at J; junction bases unmatched: 5. This CDR3 is built from 14 residues. Germline loops: CDR1 LGHNA, CDR2 YSLEER. CDR3 sequence reads: CASSHPRTGDGYTF. DNA of the CDR3: TGCGCCAGCAGCCATCCCAGGACAGGGGATGGCTACACCTTC.

V and J are TRBV7-9 and TRBJ2-1, with a tentative D call TRBD1 (6 bases). The V and J ends lost 5 bases and 0 bases respectively, with 14 bases between them. Germline CDR1 reads SEHNR; CDR2 reads FQNEAQ (reference sequence). This CDR3 has 16 amino acids. The CDR3 DNA sequence: TGTGCCAGCAGCAGAATAACAGGGTACTCCTACAATGAGCAGTTCTTC. Residues: CASSRITGYSYNEQFF.

This clonotype was seen a few times. This chain uses TRBV4-3 with TRBJ2-3, with 7 bases lining up with TRBD2. Trimming at V came to 0 bases and at J to 0 bases, leaving 6 bases not matched to a gene. Germline lookup yields CDR1 LGHNA and CDR2 YSLEER. The CDR3 covers 17 residues. CDR3 loop: CASSQDLLAGSTDTQYF. CDR3 in DNA: TGCGCCAGCAGCCAAGATCTCTTAGCGGGCAGCACAGATACGCAGTATTTT.

This clonotype was recorded a few times. V gene TRBV29-1 combines with J gene TRBJ2-7; TRBD1 or TRBD2 may be the D gene (5 bases each). Germline V gene data show CDR1 as SQVTM and CDR2 as ANQGSEA. V lost 7 bases and J 0 bases, leaving 16 bases between the germline ends. The CDR3 has 14 amino acids. CDR3 nucleotides: TGCAGCGCTCGCCCCGGGACGACCTCCTACGAGCAGTACTTC. Its translation is CSARPGTTSYEQYF.

The chain joins TRBV24-1 to TRBJ2-1; tentative D call: TRBD1 (6 bases). The CDR3 totals 16 residues. The V gene lost 5 bases and the J gene lost 5 bases, with 18 bases spanning the gap. CDR1 is KGHDR, CDR2 SFDVKD, per germline. The CDR3 loop is CATSAVGTGQNNEQFF. DNA of the CDR3: TGTGCCACCAGTGCTGTCGGGACGGGACAAAACAATGAGCAGTTCTTC.

In DNA, the CDR3 is TGTGCCAGCAGCCCCGGACACCCGAGCTCCTACAATGAGCAGTTCTTC. Encoded protein: CASSPGHPSSYNEQFF. This chain links TRBV6-2 or TRBV6-3 with TRBJ2-1; D is perhaps TRBD1 (5 bases). Germline values: CDR1 MNHEY, CDR2 SVGEGT. The germline V and J ends were trimmed by 6 bases and 0 bases, with 15 bases remaining between them. The CDR3 is 16 residues long.

This clonotype was seen more than once but under ten times. The chain has TRBV5-1 and TRBJ2-1; 7 bases align to TRBD1. V gave up 5 bases and J gave up 6 bases; unmatched junction bases: 11. The CDR3 runs to 15 residues. From germline, CDR1 is SGHRS and CDR2 YFSETQ. The CDR3 reads CASSTRQGPFNEQFF. In nucleotides, the CDR3 is TGCGCCAGCAGTACCCGACAGGGACCGTTCAATGAGCAGTTCTTC.

The V call is TRBV9, the J call TRBJ2-3; weak D call: TRBD2 (5 bases). Trimming stripped 3 bases from V and 3 bases from J, with 20 bases between. CDR3 length: 17 residues. Germline V lookup: CDR1 SGDLS, CDR2 YYNGEE. The chain's CDR3 is CASSATGSSYRTDTQYF. CDR3 DNA sequence: TGTGCCAGCAGCGCCACGGGGAGCTCCTACCGGACAGATACGCAGTATTTT.